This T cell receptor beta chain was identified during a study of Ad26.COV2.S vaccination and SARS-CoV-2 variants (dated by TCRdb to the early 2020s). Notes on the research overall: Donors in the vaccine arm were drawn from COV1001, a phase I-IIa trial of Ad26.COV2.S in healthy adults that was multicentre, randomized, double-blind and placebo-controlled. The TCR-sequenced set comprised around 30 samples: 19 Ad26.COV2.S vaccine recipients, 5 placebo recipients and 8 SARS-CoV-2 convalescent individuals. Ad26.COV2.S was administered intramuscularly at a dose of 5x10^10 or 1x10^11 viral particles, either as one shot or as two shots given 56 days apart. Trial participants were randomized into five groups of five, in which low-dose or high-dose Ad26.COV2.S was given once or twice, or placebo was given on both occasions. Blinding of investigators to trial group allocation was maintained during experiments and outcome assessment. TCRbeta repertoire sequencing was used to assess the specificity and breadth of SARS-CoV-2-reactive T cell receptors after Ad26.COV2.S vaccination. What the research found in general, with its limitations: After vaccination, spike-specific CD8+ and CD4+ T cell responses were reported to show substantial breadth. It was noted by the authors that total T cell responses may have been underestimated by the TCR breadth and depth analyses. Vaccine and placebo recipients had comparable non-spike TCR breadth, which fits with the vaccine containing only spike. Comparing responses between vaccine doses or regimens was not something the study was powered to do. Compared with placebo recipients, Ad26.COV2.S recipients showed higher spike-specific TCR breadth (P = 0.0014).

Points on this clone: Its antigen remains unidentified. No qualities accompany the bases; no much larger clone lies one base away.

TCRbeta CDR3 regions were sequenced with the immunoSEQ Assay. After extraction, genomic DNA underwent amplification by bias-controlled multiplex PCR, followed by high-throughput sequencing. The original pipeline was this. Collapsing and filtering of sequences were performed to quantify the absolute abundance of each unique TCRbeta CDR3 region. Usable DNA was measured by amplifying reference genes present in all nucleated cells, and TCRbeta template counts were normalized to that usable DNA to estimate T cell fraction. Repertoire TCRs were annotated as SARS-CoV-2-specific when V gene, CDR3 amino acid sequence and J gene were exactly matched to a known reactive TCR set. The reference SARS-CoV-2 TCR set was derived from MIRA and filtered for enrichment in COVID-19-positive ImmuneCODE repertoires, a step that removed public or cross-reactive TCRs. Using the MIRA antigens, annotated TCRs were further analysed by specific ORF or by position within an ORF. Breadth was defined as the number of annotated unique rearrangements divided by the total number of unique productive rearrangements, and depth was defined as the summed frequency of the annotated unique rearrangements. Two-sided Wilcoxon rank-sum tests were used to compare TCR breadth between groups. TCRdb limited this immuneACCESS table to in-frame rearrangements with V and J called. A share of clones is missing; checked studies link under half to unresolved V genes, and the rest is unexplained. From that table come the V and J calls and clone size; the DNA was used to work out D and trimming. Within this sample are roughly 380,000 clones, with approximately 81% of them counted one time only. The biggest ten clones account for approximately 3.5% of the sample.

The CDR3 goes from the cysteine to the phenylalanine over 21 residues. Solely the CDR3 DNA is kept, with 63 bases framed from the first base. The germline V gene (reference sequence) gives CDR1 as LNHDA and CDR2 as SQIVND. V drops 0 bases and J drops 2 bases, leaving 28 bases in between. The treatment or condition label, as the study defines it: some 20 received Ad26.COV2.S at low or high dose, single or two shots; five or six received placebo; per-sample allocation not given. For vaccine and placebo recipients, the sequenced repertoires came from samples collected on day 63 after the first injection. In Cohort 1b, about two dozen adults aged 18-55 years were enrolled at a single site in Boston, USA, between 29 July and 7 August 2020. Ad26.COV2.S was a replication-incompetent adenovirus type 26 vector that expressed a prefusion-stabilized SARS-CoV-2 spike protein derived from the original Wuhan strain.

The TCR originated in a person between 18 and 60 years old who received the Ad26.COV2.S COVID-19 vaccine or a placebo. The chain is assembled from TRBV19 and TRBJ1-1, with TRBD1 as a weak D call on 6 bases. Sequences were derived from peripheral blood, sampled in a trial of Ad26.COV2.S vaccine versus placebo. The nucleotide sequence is TGTGCCAGTAGTATAGACCCAAATTGGGCAGGGGCGTACCAAACTAACACTGAAGCTTTCTTT. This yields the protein CASSIDPNWAGAYQTNTEAFF.